This T cell receptor beta chain is drawn from a study of blood T cell repertoires in COVID-19. Methods used by the authors: Estimation of nucleated cell counts relied on the amplification of reference gene primers. The assay was immunoSEQ multiplex PCR, and TCRdb's table has in-frame clones only and misses some. That table supplies the V and J calls and clone size; D and trimming were determined from the DNA. Of about 52,000 clones listed, approximately 85% are singletons. This clone appeared once. Germline V gene sequence: CDR1 SEHNR, CDR2 FQNEAQ (reference sequence). Trimming took 3 bases from V and 7 from J, leaving 13 bases between them. The CDR3 runs 13 residues.

Sequenced input: peripheral blood. The rearrangement joins TRBV7-9 to TRBJ2-7; TRBD2 is a possible D gene (6 bases). The TCR comes from a woman at least 80 years old with acute or convalescent COVID-19. CDR3 sequence: CASSLEGLGEQYF. The CDR3 nucleotides read TGTGCCAGCAGCTTGGAGGGGCTCGGTGAGCAGTACTTC.